A single sample is the source of the 31 T cell receptor beta chains below, sequenced in a study of OX40 agonist ivuxolimab in advanced cancers. The protocol was immunoSEQ multiplex PCR, while the TCRdb copy is restricted to in-frame clones and leaves out a portion. The sample shows about 58,000 clones, about 76% of them seen only once. Sequencing used CD4+ or CD8+ T cells sorted from blood, obtained in a trial of the OX40 agonist ivuxolimab. These TCRs come from an adult with an advanced solid tumor such as melanoma, head and neck, liver or kidney cancer.

The chain carries TRBV7-2 and TRBJ2-5; D is uncertain. The CDR3 sequence is 12 residues long. Per the germline V gene, CDR1 is SGHTA and CDR2 is FQGNSA. V lost 0 bases, J lost 3 bases, and 2 bases lay in between. CDR3 in DNA: TGTGCCAGCAGCTTAGCGGAAGAGACCCAGTACTTC. This gives the protein CASSLAEETQYF.

The rearrangement links TRBV30 to TRBJ2-1; D is possibly TRBD1 or TRBD2 (5 bases each). The CDR3 length is 16 residues. Trimming removed 2 bases at V and 7 bases at J, with 21 bases between. Germline V gene lookup returns CDR1 GTSNPN and CDR2 SVGIG (reference sequence). The CDR3 here is CAWSPRGWDRRNEQFF. CDR3 nucleotides: TGTGCCTGGAGTCCTAGGGGATGGGACCGTCGGAATGAGCAGTTCTTC.

This clone has a single count. The CDR3 coding sequence is TGTGCTAAACCAGACAGGCTAGCGGGGATCACAGATACGCAGTATTTT. Translating gives CAKPDRLAGITDTQYF. The chain uses TRBV2 and TRBJ2-3; 9 nucleotides align to TRBD2. CDR3 length: 16 amino acids. Germline V gene lookup returns CDR1 SNHLY and CDR2 FYNNEI.

The chain joins TRBV7-9 to TRBJ2-3, with 9 bases fitting TRBD2. CDR1 and CDR2 from the germline V gene are SEHNR and FQNEAQ (reference sequence). This CDR3 has 18 amino acids. The ends lost 1 base at V and 3 bases at J; junction bases unmatched: 11. CDR3 region: CASSLGSLAGSRTDTQYF. DNA of the CDR3: TGTGCCAGCAGCTTAGGGAGCCTAGCGGGATCCAGGACAGATACGCAGTATTTT.

The rearrangement joins TRBV28 to TRBJ1-2; 7 positions agree with TRBD1. CDR1 is MDHEN, CDR2 SYDVKM, per germline. CDR3 length: 14 amino acids. Unmatched junction bases numbered 12, after V lost 6 bases and J lost 8 bases. The CDR3 sequence: CASSQSTGASGYTF. CDR3 nucleotides: TGTGCCAGCAGCCAATCCACAGGGGCTAGCGGCTACACCTTC.

The chain is built from TRBV6-1 and TRBJ1-2, with 12 bases lining up with TRBD1. V trimming: 3 bases; J trimming: 7 bases; junction bases outside the gene matches: 9. The CDR3 sequence is 16 residues long. CDR1 and CDR2 (germline): MNHNS, SASEGT. The CDR3 protein is CASSDLEGQGASGYTF. In nucleotides, the CDR3 is TGTGCCAGCAGTGATCTCGAGGGACAGGGGGCATCTGGCTACACCTTC.

The CDR3 coding sequence is TGTGCCAGCTCACGCGTTAGCGGGAGGGAGAGCACAGATACGCAGTATTTT. Encoded protein: CASSRVSGRESTDTQYF. The chain combines TRBV18 with TRBJ2-3, with 11 nucleotides matching TRBD2. From germline, CDR1 is KGHSH and CDR2 LQKENI. CDR3 length: 17 residues. With V trimmed by 4 bases and J by 0 bases, 6 bases remained unmatched.

V and J are TRBV6-6 and TRBJ1-1; D gene ambiguous. CDR3 length equals 12 residues. Between the trimmed V and J ends, which lost 10 bases and 0 bases, there was a span of 9 bases. Germline-derived CDR1 and CDR2 are MNHNY and SVGAGI (reference sequence). CDR3 in DNA: TGTGCCACCACTCCGGTGAACACTGAAGCTTTCTTT. It translates to CATTPVNTEAFF.

In its sample, this clone was seen once. The V call is TRBV30, the J call TRBJ2-7; tentatively, D is TRBD2 (5 bases). Trimming left V 4 bases short and J 2 bases short, with 15 bases between. The CDR3 contains 14 residues. In germline, CDR1 is GTSNPN, CDR2 SVGIG (reference sequence). CDR3 region: CAWIPGSGTYEQYF. The DNA of the CDR3 is TGTGCCTGGATACCTGGGTCGGGGACCTACGAGCAGTACTTC.

This sequence joins TRBV11-3 and TRBJ1-1; 8 positions match TRBD1. Germline CDR1 reads SGHNT; CDR2 reads YENEEA. The CDR3 extends over 18 amino acids. The junction had 17 bases not matched to a gene; V was cut back by 5 bases and J by 3 bases. The DNA for the CDR3 is TGTGCCAGCAGCCCCTCCGGACAGGGACCTAGAGGGGACACTGAAGCTTTCTTT. This sequence encodes CASSPSGQGPRGDTEAFF.

The chain is built from TRBV15 and TRBJ1-2, with D hard to call. Looked up from germline, CDR1 is LNHNV and CDR2 is YYDKDF (reference sequence). Trimming pared 0 bases from V and 0 bases from J, leaving 11 bases between. There are 16 residues in the CDR3. CDR3 amino acids: CATSRDLLQTNYGYTF. The DNA for the CDR3 is TGTGCCACCAGCAGAGATCTGTTGCAGACTAACTATGGCTACACCTTC.

CDR3 nucleotides: TGTGCCAGCAGCTTGAAGGCTAGCGGGAGCACAGATACGCAGTATTTT. Encoded protein: CASSLKASGSTDTQYF. The V and J genes are TRBV5-4 and TRBJ2-3, with TRBD2 matching 8 bases. The trim removed 1 base at V and 0 bases at J, leaving 4 bases unmatched. This CDR3 spans 16 amino acids. Germline loops: CDR1 SGHNT, CDR2 YYREEE (reference sequence).

The chain has TRBV5-6 and TRBJ2-7; D not certain. CDR3 length: 13 residues. V lost 0 bases, J lost 4 bases, and 8 bases lay in between. The V gene's germline CDR1 is SGHDT and CDR2 YYEEEE. CDR3 in amino acids: CASSLGKWYEQYF. The CDR3, as DNA: TGTGCCAGCAGCTTGGGGAAGTGGTACGAGCAGTACTTC.

The rearrangement links TRBV5-4 to TRBJ1-2; 7 bases align to TRBD1. V shed 3 bases, J shed 4 bases, and the junction held 9 bases outside the gene matches. The CDR3 spans 15 residues. Germline CDR1 SGHNT, CDR2 YYREEE (reference sequence). The CDR3 nucleotides are TGTGCCAGCAGCTCTCCTCAGGGGGAGATCTATGGCTACACCTTC. It codes for CASSSPQGEIYGYTF.

The CDR3 here is CASSLNGGGTDTQYF. CDR3 sequence (DNA): TGTGCCAGCAGCCTCAACGGCGGGGGCACAGATACGCAGTATTTT. V gene TRBV5-4 combines with J gene TRBJ2-3, with D possibly matching TRBD2 (6 bases). The CDR3 length is 15 residues. Trimming left V 4 bases short and J 1 base short, with 13 bases between. Germline V CDR1 and CDR2: SGHNT, YYREEE (reference sequence).

The gene calls are TRBV2 and TRBJ2-7; D possibly matches TRBD1 or TRBD2 (5 bases each). Trimming stripped 8 bases from V and 3 bases from J, with 11 bases between. Germline lookup yields CDR1 SNHLY and CDR2 FYNNEI. This CDR3 has 12 amino acids. The CDR3 region is CASATEGYEQYF. As DNA, the CDR3 is TGTGCCAGCGCGACAGAGGGCTACGAGCAGTACTTC.

This clone was counted a few times. Other DNA variants within this sample encode the same CDR3. This sequence joins TRBV14 and TRBJ2-2, with TRBD2 identical over 9 bases. In germline, CDR1 is SGHDN, CDR2 FVKESK. This CDR3 is built from 16 residues. The J segment lost 3 bases and the V segment lost 4 bases, leaving 6 bases of the junction unmatched. The CDR3 is CASSRRLAEHTGELFF. DNA for the CDR3: TGTGCCAGCAGCCGACGACTAGCGGAGCACACCGGGGAGCTGTTTTTT.

This chain joins TRBV6-4 and TRBJ2-3, with D perhaps matching TRBD2 (6 bases). The CDR3 is made up of 16 amino acids. Between the trimmed V and J ends, which lost 0 bases and 1 base, there was a span of 11 bases. The V gene's germline CDR1 is MRHNA and CDR2 SNTAGT. The CDR3 here is CASSDSSASGTDTQYF. CDR3 nucleotide sequence: TGTGCCAGCAGTGACTCGAGTGCTAGCGGCACAGATACGCAGTATTTT.

This rearrangement joins TRBV6-6 to TRBJ2-5; no clear D gene. The CDR3 runs to 12 residues. CDR1 and CDR2 from the germline V gene are MNHNY and SVGAGI (reference sequence). Trimming stripped 6 bases from V and 7 bases from J, with 12 bases between. Here the CDR3 reads CASRTYHGTQYF. The CDR3, as DNA: TGTGCCAGCAGAACCTACCACGGGACCCAGTACTTC.

The chain uses TRBV6-5 and TRBJ2-7; D unclear. CDR3 length: 16 residues. Germline CDR1 MNHEY, CDR2 SVGAGI. Trimming took off 2 bases at V and 1 base at J, with 15 bases between the two ends. This CDR3 reads CASSYTALGLSYEQYF. The CDR3 DNA sequence: TGTGCCAGCAGTTACACAGCCTTAGGCTTATCCTACGAGCAGTACTTC.

The genes are TRBV19 and TRBJ1-2; D is unclear. The CDR3 contains 15 residues. Germline V gene data show CDR1 as LNHDA and CDR2 as SQIVND (reference sequence). V gave up 0 bases and J gave up 6 bases, with 14 bases separating them. The CDR3 region is CASSIDREGLHGYTF. The CDR3, as DNA: TGTGCCAGTAGTATAGATCGGGAGGGTCTCCATGGCTACACCTTC. Together with reference TRBV19 and TRBJ1-2, the CDR3 gives the full variable domain: DGGITQSPKYLFRKEGQNVTLSCEQNLNHDAMYWYRQDPGQGLRLIYYSQIVNDFQKGDIAEGYSVSREKKESFPLTVTSAQKNPTAFYLCASSIDREGLHGYTFGSGTRLTVV.

The chain carries TRBV5-1 and TRBJ1-1, with D tentatively TRBD1 (6 bases). Looked up from germline, CDR1 is SGHRS and CDR2 is YFSETQ. The V end was cut by 6 bases, the J end by 1 base, with 13 bases between. The CDR3 loop spans 14 amino acids. The chain's CDR3 is CASIRGPTNTEAFF. The DNA of the CDR3 is TGCGCCAGCATCAGGGGTCCTACGAACACTGAAGCTTTCTTT. The full variable domain, with the rest looked up from reference TRBV5-1 and TRBJ1-1, is KAGVTQTPRYLIKTRGQQVTLSCSPISGHRSVSWYQQTPGQGLQFLFEYFSETQRNKGNFPGRFSGRQFSNSRSEMNVSTLELGDSALYLCASIRGPTNTEAFFGQGTRLTVV.

The V gene is TRBV19, the J gene TRBJ1-1, with D unclear. Germline lookup yields CDR1 LNHDA and CDR2 SQIVND (reference sequence). This CDR3 has 14 residues. The ends were cut back, 1 base at V and 1 base at J, with 7 bases in the middle. The CDR3 sequence is CASSIGPGNTEAFF. The CDR3 nucleotides are TGTGCCAGTAGTATAGGTCCAGGGAACACTGAAGCTTTCTTT. The full variable domain, in which reference TRBV19 and TRBJ1-1 provide the parts outside the CDR3, is DGGITQSPKYLFRKEGQNVTLSCEQNLNHDAMYWYRQDPGQGLRLIYYSQIVNDFQKGDIAEGYSVSREKKESFPLTVTSAQKNPTAFYLCASSIGPGNTEAFFGQGTRLTVV.

This clone was detected a few times. J is TRBJ2-7 and V is TRBV19; 10 bases agree with TRBD1. The CDR3 loop spans 13 amino acids. The J segment lost 2 bases and the V segment lost 8 bases, leaving 3 bases of the junction unmatched. Germline lookup yields CDR1 LNHDA and CDR2 SQIVND (reference sequence). The DNA of the CDR3 is TGTGCCAGTCGACAGGGGGCGGCCTACGAGCAGTACTTC. It is translated as CASRQGAAYEQYF.

V is TRBV6-6 and J is TRBJ1-4, with TRBD1 as a possible D gene (6 bases). The ends were cut back, 6 bases at V and 5 bases at J, with 10 bases in the middle. CDR1 and CDR2 (germline): MNHNY, SVGAGI (reference sequence). The CDR3 runs 13 residues. The CDR3 coding sequence is TGTGCCAGCAGCCTCCAGGGGAATGAAAAACTGTTTTTT. Residues: CASSLQGNEKLFF.

The V and J genes are TRBV10-1 and TRBJ2-7; 15 bases align to TRBD2. The CDR3 extends over 19 amino acids. Germline loops: CDR1 WNHNN, CDR2 SYGVQD (reference sequence). Germline trimming cut 4 bases from V and 2 bases from J; bases unmatched to any gene: 12. The CDR3 protein is CASSGVTGRTSGRAYEQYF. CDR3 nucleotide sequence: TGCGCCAGCAGTGGGGTTACAGGGAGGACTAGCGGGAGGGCCTACGAGCAGTACTTC.

The genes are TRBV15 and TRBJ1-2; D uncertain. The CDR3 is 14 amino acids. Germline CDR1 reads LNHNV; CDR2 reads YYDKDF (reference sequence). V was pared by 4 bases and J by 5 bases, with 14 bases between. The CDR3 DNA follows: TGTGCCACCAGCAATTCCGGGTTTTTTTATGGCTACACCTTC. Translating gives CATSNSGFFYGYTF.

V usage is TRBV18 and J usage is TRBJ2-3; D ambiguous. Germline values: CDR1 KGHSH, CDR2 LQKENI. This CDR3 comprises 12 residues. Trimming removed 3 bases at V and 4 bases at J, with 5 bases between. The CDR3 is CASSPVADTQYF. The DNA of the CDR3 is TGTGCCAGCTCACCGGTAGCAGATACGCAGTATTTT.

The chain combines TRBV5-6 with TRBJ2-3; no reliable D call. Looked up from germline, CDR1 is SGHDT and CDR2 is YYEEEE. Trimming left V 2 bases short and J 2 bases short, with 9 bases between. The CDR3 loop spans 14 amino acids. DNA for the CDR3: TGTGCCAGCAGCTTTACCGTAACCACAGATACGCAGTATTTT. Protein product: CASSFTVTTDTQYF.

A word on this clone: Additional DNA sequences in this sample encode the identical CDR3. The CDR3: CASSMTVNTGELFF. The DNA for the CDR3 is TGTGCCAGTAGCATGACGGTTAACACCGGGGAGCTGTTTTTT. The chain carries TRBV19 and TRBJ2-2, with D unresolved. Germline values: CDR1 LNHDA, CDR2 SQIVND (reference sequence). V was cut by 6 bases and J by 2 bases, with 10 bases left in between. The CDR3 contains 14 residues.

The chain combines TRBV7-9 with TRBJ2-2, with D unclear. This CDR3 is built from 15 residues. Germline assignment: CDR1 SEHNR and CDR2 FQNEAQ (reference sequence). V lost 2 bases and J lost 5, with 12 bases in between. The CDR3 reads CASSLSRTGTGELFF. CDR3 coding DNA: TGTGCCAGCAGCTTATCCAGAACGGGTACCGGGGAGCTGTTTTTT.